This passage covers 14 T cell receptor beta chains from one sample sequenced in a study of cytomegalovirus exposure and HLA in healthy donors. The PCR employed 60 Vbeta primers together with 13 Jbeta primers. The data were produced by immunoSEQ multiplex PCR, yet TCRdb's version contains in-frame clones alone and is incomplete. This sample has roughly 130,000 clones, with about 80% found just once. Material: PBMCs. These receptors originate from a male donor in good health and CMV-seropositive.

This clone has only a few counts. V is TRBV4-1 and J is TRBJ2-4; a weak D match, TRBD2 (8 bases). Germline V CDR1 and CDR2: MGHRA, YSYEKL. This CDR3 comprises 19 residues. V was cut by 2 bases and J by 8 bases, with 28 bases left in between. CDR3 protein: CASSQPGRGPQGGKYIQYF. DNA of the CDR3: TGCGCCAGCAGCCAACCCGGGAGGGGGCCTCAGGGAGGGAAATACATTCAGTACTTC.

The chain combines TRBV7-3 with TRBJ1-2; D is uncertain. Between the trimmed V and J ends, which lost 0 bases and 8 bases, there was a span of 13 bases. CDR3 length equals 14 residues. Per the germline V gene, CDR1 is SGHTA and CDR2 is FQGTGA. The CDR3 protein is CASSLTRTGFGYTF. CDR3 DNA: TGTGCCAGCAGCTTAACGCGGACGGGGTTCGGCTACACCTTC. The whole variable domain, remainder taken from reference TRBV7-3 and TRBJ1-2, is GAGVSQTPSNKVTEKGKYVELRCDPISGHTALYWYRQSLGQGPEFLIYFQGTGAADDSGLPNDRFFAVRPEGSVSTLKIQRTERGDSAVYLCASSLTRTGFGYTFGSGTRLTVV.

This clone was counted between two and nine times. The chain recombines TRBV4-2 with TRBJ1-5, with D perhaps matching TRBD1 (5 bases). CDR3 size: 16 residues. In germline, CDR1 is LGHNA, CDR2 YNFKEQ. Trimming removed 0 bases at V and 6 bases at J, with 15 bases between. The CDR3 loop reads CASSQDGDSLVQPQHF. The DNA for the CDR3 is TGTGCCAGCAGCCAAGATGGGGACTCACTCGTTCAGCCCCAGCATTTT.

This clone was recorded a few times. The chain has TRBV2 and TRBJ2-2; 13 bases are a match to TRBD2. The CDR3 length is 16 residues. The V gene's germline CDR1 is SNHLY and CDR2 FYNNEI. J lost 7 bases, V lost 7 bases, and 9 bases had no gene match. The CDR3 bases are TGTGCCAGCAAAGGACTAGCGGGAGCCCAGGGCGGGGAGCTGTTTTTT. Translated, it gives CASKGLAGAQGGELFF. The entire variable domain, with the rest obtained from reference TRBV2 and TRBJ2-2, is as follows: EPEVTQTPSHQVTQMGQEVILRCVPISNHLYFYWYRQILGQKVEFLVSFYNNEISEKSEIFDDQFSVERPDGSNFTLKIRSTKLEDSAMYFCASKGLAGAQGGELFFGEGSRLTVL.

This clone was observed a handful of times. V gene TRBV7-2 combines with J gene TRBJ1-5; D unresolved. The CDR3 runs to 18 residues. Trimming removed 5 bases at V and 9 bases at J, with 29 bases between. Germline values: CDR1 SGHTA, CDR2 FQGNSA. The CDR3 region is CASSQHVPAWEPIPPQHF. In nucleotides, the CDR3 is TGTGCCAGCAGCCAACACGTCCCAGCGTGGGAGCCAATTCCGCCCCAGCATTTT.

The chain combines TRBV18 with TRBJ2-3; D is undetermined. CDR1 is KGHSH, CDR2 LQKENI, per germline. Trimming stripped 6 bases from V and 0 bases from J, with 4 bases between. This CDR3 has 12 amino acids. The DNA for the CDR3 is TGTGCCAGCTCGCTAAGCACAGATACGCAGTATTTT. As protein: CASSLSTDTQYF. The complete variable domain, with remaining parts taken from reference TRBV18 and TRBJ2-3, reads NAGVMQNPRHLVRRRGQEARLRCSPMKGHSHVYWYRQLPEEGLKFMVYLQKENIIDESGMPKERFSAEFPKEGPSILRIQQVVRGDSAAYFCASSLSTDTQYFGPGTRLTVL.

This chain uses TRBV23-1 with TRBJ1-4; 9 bases are shared with TRBD1. TRBV23-1 is assigned to the ORF class and has an uncertain function. The CDR3 has 15 residues. V shed 3 bases, J shed 8 bases, and the junction held 7 bases outside the gene matches. CDR3 bases: TGCGCCAGCAGTCAGCACAGGGGGCTAAGGGAAAAACTGTTTTTT. This codes for CASSQHRGLREKLFF.

Regarding this clone: Different DNA sequences within this sample yield the same CDR3. The chain joins TRBV5-1 to TRBJ2-5; 8 bases fit TRBD2. CDR1 is SGHRS and CDR2 is YFSETQ in the germline V gene. CDR3 length: 16 residues. With 0 bases clipped from V and 1 base from J, the junction kept 5 bases outside the gene matches. CDR3 residues: CASSLEGGGPQETQYF. The DNA of the CDR3 is TGCGCCAGCAGCTTGGAAGGCGGGGGGCCCCAAGAGACCCAGTACTTC.

This chain connects TRBV7-9 to TRBJ1-1; D unresolved. V lost 0 bases to trimming and J lost 7 bases, with 6 bases between them. Germline V gene data show CDR1 as SEHNR and CDR2 as FQNEAQ (reference sequence). This CDR3 has 12 residues. The DNA for the CDR3 is TGTGCCAGCAGCTTAGCACGCAGTGAAGCTTTCTTT. This translates into CASSLARSEAFF.

The table lists this clone with a count of one. The chain employs TRBV7-9 and TRBJ1-5, with D unresolved. CDR3 length equals 15 residues. The germline gives CDR1 SEHNR, CDR2 FQNEAQ (reference sequence). The V end lost 3 bases, the J end lost 0 bases, and 9 bases lay between the germline ends. CDR3 sequence: CASSFNAGSNQPQHF. CDR3 nucleotides: TGTGCCAGCAGCTTCAACGCCGGTAGCAATCAGCCCCAGCATTTT. Variable domain in full (rest from reference TRBV7-9 and TRBJ1-5): DTGVSQNPRHKITKRGQNVTFRCDPISEHNRLYWYRQTLGQGPEFLTYFQNEAQLEKSRLLSDRFSAERPKGSFSTLEIQRTEQGDSAMYLCASSFNAGSNQPQHFGDGTRLSIL.

The genes are TRBV18 and TRBJ2-3; 8 bases line up with TRBD2. V was pared by 2 bases and J by 1 base, with 2 bases of the junction left unmatched. Germline assignment: CDR1 KGHSH and CDR2 LQKENI. CDR3 length equals 15 residues. The CDR3 coding sequence is TGTGCCAGCTCACCATTGACTAGCGGCACAGATACGCAGTATTTT. Protein product: CASSPLTSGTDTQYF.

This clone showed up just a few times. The rearrangement links TRBV2 to TRBJ1-1, with a possible D match to TRBD1 (5 bases). The CDR3 covers 15 residues. Trimming removed 4 bases at V and 4 bases at J, with 16 bases between. In germline, CDR1 is SNHLY, CDR2 FYNNEI. The CDR3 sequence: CASSGGAPGGTEAFF. In DNA form, the CDR3 reads TGTGCCAGCAGTGGTGGGGCCCCGGGGGGCACTGAAGCTTTCTTT.

This chain joins TRBV4-2 and TRBJ2-1, with TRBD2 matching 10 bases. The CDR3 runs to 18 residues. Trimming removed 4 bases from V and 3 bases from J; junction bases left unmatched: 12. In germline, CDR1 is LGHNA, CDR2 YNFKEQ. The CDR3 loop is CASSLPTIGLADYNEQFF. For the CDR3, the DNA is TGTGCCAGCAGCCTCCCTACGATAGGACTAGCGGACTACAATGAGCAGTTCTTC.

As concerns this clone: Other DNA sequences in this sample translate to the same CDR3. The chain employs TRBV10-3 and TRBJ2-5; tentative D call: TRBD1 (5 bases). The CDR3 has 12 amino acids. The V gene lost 5 bases and the J gene lost 2 bases, with 6 bases spanning the gap. CDR1 is ENHRY and CDR2 is SYGVKD in the germline V gene. CDR3 region: CAISSGQETQYF. The CDR3 DNA sequence: TGTGCCATCAGTTCAGGGCAAGAGACCCAGTACTTC.